This note documents a single TCR beta chain sequence. Its cognate antigen has yet to be identified. No quality values exist for individual bases; no much larger clone is one base distant. This entry is derived from a study of blood T cell repertoires in COVID-19 (dated by TCRdb to about 2020). Looking at the study overall: The collaborator samples originated in the United States, Italy and Spain and spanned the acute and convalescent phases of COVID-19. The material from the prospective study consisted of cDNA or gDNA derived from T cells, B-cell-depleted T cells, or PBMCs. The dataset comprised deeply sampled blood TCRbeta repertoires from subjects exposed to, actively infected with, or recovered from COVID-19. The repertoires were released in a freely available public database meant as a resource for research on the immune response to SARS-CoV-2. The samples were drawn from the first 160 participants of the ongoing ImmuneRACE study and from some 1,300 subjects provided by 6 global collaborators. The sample metadata nearly always contained a de-identified subject ID, COVID-19 status, age in years and sex. Where HLA class I and class II types were available, the types were taken from metadata supplied by the sample provider, not from assay-based typing.

Each collaborating institution followed its own protocols to collect whole blood in K2EDTA tubes. Collaborator samples were shipped for TCRbeta analysis as frozen whole blood, isolated PBMCs, or DNA extracted from either sample type. The immunoSEQ Assay, a bias-controlled multiplex PCR, was used to amplify TCRbeta CDR3 regions from genomic DNA. For the original study's pipeline: The number of nucleated cells in each sample was estimated by amplification of reference gene primers within the assay. Sequence reads were collapsed and filtered to measure the absolute abundance of every unique TCRbeta CDR3 rearrangement. For each sample, productive Simpson clonality was calculated as the square root of Simpson's diversity index over productive rearrangements. In TCRdb, the immuneACCESS table is reduced to in-frame sequences with V and J assigned. These tables do not hold every clone; where another copy was compared, an unresolved V gene accounts for under half, and the others remain unexplained. V, J and clone size derive from that table, while D and trimming were established from the DNA sequence. The sample contains fewer than 85,000 clones, 74% of them found a single time. The leading ten clones occupy 2.6% of the sample.

Germline trimming: 4 bases from V, 7 bases from J; junction bases outside gene matches: 10. Looking up the germline V gene (reference sequence) yields CDR1 LNHDA and CDR2 SQIVND. The CDR3 starts with the cysteine, ends with the phenylalanine, and has 15 residues. The entry retains the CDR3 DNA only, 45 bases that are in frame from base 1. General conclusions and limits of the study: The amount of clinical and demographic metadata varied by source and participant and was provided uncurated.

The V gene is TRBV19 and the J gene is TRBJ2-7; 10 of the junction bases match TRBD2. This TCR was sampled from a human donor with acute or convalescent COVID-19. The donor label of this sample is uncertain. What was sequenced was peripheral blood. The CDR3 reads CASSRASGSASEQYF. The sequenced DNA is TGTGCCAGTAGTAGAGCTAGCGGGAGTGCCAGTGAGCAGTACTTC.